This T cell receptor (beta chain) comes out of a study of cytomegalovirus exposure and HLA in healthy donors. As regards this clone: What it recognizes is unknown.

The CDR3 loop spans 15 amino acids. Germline CDR1 is ENHRY and CDR2 is SYGVKD. The J segment lost 2 bases and the V segment lost 3 bases, leaving 7 bases of the junction unmatched. Findings of the study overall: The authors reported that TCR beta sequences could predict HLA-A and HLA-B alleles. These predictions were accurate for most subjects in the first cohort. Some V segments (TRBV6-2 and TRBV6-3 among them) were excluded as indistinguishable. Three CMV-associated chains proved CMV antigen-specific in vitro.

Amplification used 60 Vbeta primers and 13 Jbeta primers. Clones were sequenced by immunoSEQ multiplex PCR, and TCRdb holds only the in-frame ones, with some missing. The table has 200,000 or so clones, almost 85% seen once. This receptor was taken from a boy aged 5-17 years in good health and CMV-seronegative. Sequencing was done on a sample of PBMCs. The chain couples TRBV10-3 to TRBJ2-7, with 7 nucleotides matching TRBD1. CDR3 DNA: TGTGCCATCAGTGATATCGGGACAGACGCCTACGAGCAGTACTTC. It encodes CAISDIGTDAYEQYF.